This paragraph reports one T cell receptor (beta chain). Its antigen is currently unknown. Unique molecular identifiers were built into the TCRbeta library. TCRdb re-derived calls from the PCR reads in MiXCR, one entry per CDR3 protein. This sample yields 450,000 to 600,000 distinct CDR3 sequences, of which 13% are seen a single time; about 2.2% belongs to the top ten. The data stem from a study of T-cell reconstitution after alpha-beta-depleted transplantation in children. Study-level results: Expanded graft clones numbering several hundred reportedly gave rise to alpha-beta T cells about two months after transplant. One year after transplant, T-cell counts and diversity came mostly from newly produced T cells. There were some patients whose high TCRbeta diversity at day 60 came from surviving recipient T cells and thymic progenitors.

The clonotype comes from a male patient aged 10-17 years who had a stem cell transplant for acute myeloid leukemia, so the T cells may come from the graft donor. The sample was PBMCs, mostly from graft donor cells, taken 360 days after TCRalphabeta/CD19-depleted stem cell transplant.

DNA for the CDR3: TGTGCCAGCGGACAGGGTACGGTTACGCAGTATTTT. It encodes CASGQGTVTQYF. This chain uses TRBV11-2 with TRBJ2-3, with 8 bases fitting TRBD1. This CDR3 is built from 12 residues. Per germline, CDR1 SGHAT and CDR2 FQNNGV. J gave up 8 bases and V 8 bases, and 6 bases lay outside the gene matches.